This T cell receptor (beta chain) emerged from a study of OX40 agonist ivuxolimab in advanced cancers. About the study: From about 23 to 85 years was the age range, with a mean of roughly 59 years, and around 80% were male.

About this clone: Its antigen is unknown.

Using immunoSEQ multiplex PCR, the repertoire was profiled, and TCRdb retains in-frame clones only, with some absent. The sample lists roughly 93,000 clones; under 95% were seen once. The CDR3 runs to 13 residues. The germline V and J ends were trimmed by 1 base and 7 bases, with 10 bases remaining between them. Germline lookup yields CDR1 SGHDN and CDR2 FVKESK. Study-wide points: Antigens targeted by the expanded peripheral T cells were not determined. Partly responding patients at 0.1-3.0 mg/kg showed some of the smallest clonal expansion. There was clonal expansion of CD4+ and CD8+ blood T cells by week 6 at 0.1 to 3.0 mg/kg.

Specimen: CD4+ or CD8+ T cells sorted from blood, collected in a trial of the OX40 agonist ivuxolimab. This receptor was obtained from an adult with an advanced solid tumor such as melanoma, head and neck, liver or kidney cancer. This chain uses TRBV14 with TRBJ2-5; no firm D call. The DNA of the CDR3 is TGTGCCAGCAGCCAAGGGCCCCTAGGGACCCAGTACTTC. The encoded protein is CASSQGPLGTQYF.